The next 20 T cell receptor beta chains were all read from a single sample in a study of CXCR3-negative and CXCR3-positive naive CD8 T cells. The study's findings and limits: Higher TRB CDR3 hydrophobicity marked CXCR3-positive naive cells relative to CXCR3-negative naive cells.

UMI-tagged TRB cDNA libraries were built via 5' RACE. Reanalyzing the 5' RACE reads, TCRdb keeps one entry per CDR3 protein, without DNA. In all, the sample yields about 89,000 distinct CDR3 sequences. Their target antigens are unknown. The sample was naive CXCR3+ CD8+ T cells from blood. Indicated subset: CD45RO-CCR7+CD27+CD95- naive CD8+ T cells expressing CXCR3 (TNR3+). Receptor source: a human donor in good health. Some clones in this sample may be carry-over from other donors' samples.

The gene calls are TRBV6-6 and TRBJ1-5; TCRdb lists TRBD1, though no DNA is available to test this call. The CDR3 has 15 residues. Per germline, CDR1 MNHNY and CDR2 SVGAGI (reference sequence). The CDR3: CASSYSGQINQPQHF.

V and J are TRBV12-3 or TRBV12-4 and TRBJ1-1; TCRdb designates TRBD1, a call that cannot be tested without DNA. There are 15 residues in the CDR3. The CDR3 loop reads CASNFRGRGDTEAFF.

J is TRBJ1-1 and V is TRBV9. This CDR3 comprises 12 residues. CDR1 and CDR2 (germline): SGDLS, YYNGEE. CDR3: CASSVGDTEAFF.

The chain recombines TRBV5-1 with TRBJ2-1. Germline V gene lookup returns CDR1 SGHRS and CDR2 YFSETQ. The CDR3 spans 14 residues. The CDR3 loop reads CATSTLPGYNEQFF. The full variable domain, with the rest looked up from reference TRBV5-1 and TRBJ2-1, is KAGVTQTPRYLIKTRGQQVTLSCSPISGHRSVSWYQQTPGQGLQFLFEYFSETQRNKGNFPGRFSGRQFSNSRSEMNVSTLELGDSALYLCATSTLPGYNEQFFGPGTRLTVL.

The chain recombines TRBV9 with TRBJ1-1; as DNA is missing, the TRBD1 call by TCRdb cannot be tested. The CDR3 is made up of 14 amino acids. Germline CDR1 SGDLS, CDR2 YYNGEE. The CDR3 region is CASSENSGDTEAFF.

The gene calls are TRBV7-9 and TRBJ1-6; TCRdb outputs TRBD1, but without DNA this stays unchecked. The CDR3 covers 15 residues. Germline assignment: CDR1 SEHNR and CDR2 FQNEAQ (reference sequence). The CDR3 sequence: CASSFYQPGESPLHF. Looking up the rest from reference TRBV7-9 and TRBJ1-6 gives the full variable domain: DTGVSQNPRHKITKRGQNVTFRCDPISEHNRLYWYRQTLGQGPEFLTYFQNEAQLEKSRLLSDRFSAERPKGSFSTLEIQRTEQGDSAMYLCASSFYQPGESPLHFGNGTRLTVT.

This rearrangement joins TRBV6-5 to TRBJ1-2; the D call from TCRdb, TRBD1, cannot be confirmed without DNA. The CDR3 extends over 15 amino acids. CDR1 MNHEY and CDR2 SVGAGI come from the germline V gene. The CDR3 sequence is CASIRRTDYIGGYTF.

The chain combines TRBV7-2 with TRBJ2-3; TCRdb designates TRBD2, a call that cannot be tested without DNA. Germline assignment: CDR1 SGHTA and CDR2 FQGNSA. The length of the CDR3 is 16 residues. Here the CDR3 reads CASSRWDYQSLDTQYF.

V and J are TRBV20-1 and TRBJ1-5; the TRBD1 assignment by TCRdb is unverifiable without DNA. Germline CDR1 is DFQATT and CDR2 is SNEGSKA (reference sequence). There are 17 residues in the CDR3. The CDR3 spells CSARGPGHPYSNQPQHF.

The J gene is TRBJ2-5, the V gene TRBV19; TCRdb gives TRBD2 as the D gene, but with no DNA this cannot be confirmed. The CDR3 totals 16 residues. The germline CDR1 and CDR2 sequences are LNHDA and SQIVND (reference sequence). CDR3 loop: CASSIRAGEDGETQYF.

The chain couples TRBV29-1 to TRBJ2-4; no DNA is available, so the TRBD1 call from TCRdb remains unchecked. The V gene's germline CDR1 is SQVTM and CDR2 ANQGSEA. This CDR3 contains 17 residues. This chain's CDR3 is CSVDRRGEGAAKNIQYF.

The V gene is TRBV7-3, the J gene TRBJ2-2. The germline V gene has CDR1 SGHTA and CDR2 FQGTGA. The CDR3 runs to 12 residues. CDR3 in amino acids: CASSVPSGELFF.

The gene calls are TRBV5-1 and TRBJ2-5; TCRdb lists TRBD2, though no DNA is available to test this call. The CDR3 is made up of 18 amino acids. Germline CDR1 reads SGHRS; CDR2 reads YFSETQ. The CDR3 loop reads CASSSLGAGGLKQETQYF. The whole variable domain, remainder taken from reference TRBV5-1 and TRBJ2-5, is KAGVTQTPRYLIKTRGQQVTLSCSPISGHRSVSWYQQTPGQGLQFLFEYFSETQRNKGNFPGRFSGRQFSNSRSEMNVSTLELGDSALYLCASSSLGAGGLKQETQYFGPGTRLLVL.

The V call is TRBV27, the J call TRBJ2-5. CDR1 is MNHEY and CDR2 is SMNVEV in the germline V gene (reference sequence). This CDR3 is 13 amino acids long. The CDR3 sequence: CASSTLYQETQYF.

The chain employs TRBV5-1 and TRBJ2-2. CDR3 length: 11 residues. CDR1 is SGHRS and CDR2 is YFSETQ in the germline V gene. The CDR3 reads CASSDTGELFF.

The V and J genes are TRBV7-8 and TRBJ1-1. Germline V gives CDR1 SGHVS, CDR2 FQNEAQ. There are 16 residues in the CDR3. CDR3 sequence reads: CASSGGTSKGDTEAFF.

The chain recombines TRBV5-1 with TRBJ2-3; the D call of TRBD2 rests on TCRdb alone, since no DNA is present to check it. The CDR3 is made up of 20 amino acids. CDR1 is SGHRS, CDR2 YFSETQ, per germline. The CDR3 protein is CASSLSSGGEYTLRTDTQYF.

The CDR3 protein is CASSPQGTGNTIYF. J is TRBJ1-3 and V is TRBV4-1; the D gene TCRdb calls, TRBD1, cannot be checked with no DNA. The CDR3 is made up of 14 amino acids. Germline lookup yields CDR1 MGHRA and CDR2 YSYEKL.

The rearrangement joins TRBV7-2 to TRBJ2-2; TCRdb outputs TRBD1, but without DNA this stays unchecked. The V gene's germline CDR1 is SGHTA and CDR2 FQGNSA. This CDR3 is built from 12 residues. The CDR3: CACTGGTGELFF.

CDR3: CASKTVLGVAGELFF. The chain links TRBV28 to TRBJ2-2; TCRdb proposes TRBD2, but this gene call is untestable without DNA. Germline CDR1 and CDR2: MDHEN and SYDVKM. The CDR3 length is 15 residues.